This TCR beta chain was sequenced in a study of blood T cell repertoires in COVID-19. Germline V gene data show CDR1 as SNHLY and CDR2 as FYNNEI. This CDR3 is built from 15 residues. Trimming took 3 bases from V and 2 from J, leaving 11 bases between them. Measured with immunoSEQ multiplex PCR; TCRdb has only the in-frame clones, and not every one. The sample consists of tens of thousands of clones, more than 90% of them appearing once. This sequence originates from a man aged 55 to 69 with acute or convalescent COVID-19. The sequencing input was peripheral blood. The chain combines TRBV2 with TRBJ1-5, with D uncertain. The CDR3 region has the DNA TGTGCCAGCAGTGACATCTCTACAGGCAATCAGCCCCAGCATTTT. This codes for CASSDISTGNQPQHF.